Listed below are T cell receptor beta chains from one sample, sequenced in a study of cytomegalovirus exposure and HLA in healthy donors. Profiling relied on immunoSEQ multiplex PCR, and the TCRdb table lists in-frame clones only, not all of them. The sample records approximately 110,000 clones, 50% to 65% being singletons. The sequencing sample was made of PBMCs. All receptors come from a man in his thirties or forties in good health and CMV-seropositive. Both conserved end residues are part of each CDR3. A D gene is named only where the DNA matches it firmly. Only part of the rows carry a size: once, few, many, or a class if the clone is expanded.

clone size,J gene,V gene,D gene,CDR3 DNA,CDR3 protein
few,TRBJ2-5,TRBV5-1,.,TGCGCCAGCAGCTTCGGCTCGGTCAAGACTCAAGAGACCCAGTACTTC,CASSFGSVKTQETQYF
.,TRBJ2-1,TRBV9,.,TGTGCCAGCAGCGAGGAAGGGAGCTCCTACAATGAGCAGTTCTTC,CASSEEGSSYNEQFF
.,TRBJ1-5,TRBV5-8,.,TGTGCCAGCAGGACAGAGGGGGTTAGCAATCAGCCCCAGCATTTT,CASRTEGVSNQPQHF
.,TRBJ1-2,TRBV10-3,.,TGTGCCATCAGGCTCGGGGGGGATGGCTACACCTTC,CAIRLGGDGYTF
few,TRBJ2-5,TRBV5-6,TRBD1,TGTGCCAGCAGCTCACCAGGGGGCCGAGAGACCCAGTACTTC,CASSSPGGRETQYF
.,TRBJ2-7,TRBV6-5,.,TGTGCCAGCAGTTACAGGCCCGACAGGAAGAGGTACTTC,CASSYRPDRKRYF
.,TRBJ2-3,TRBV4-2,.,TGTGCCAGCAGCCTGAACGCCTACACAGATACGCAGTATTTT,CASSLNAYTDTQYF
.,TRBJ2-5,TRBV6-5,.,TGTGCCAGCAGTGACCCCGGAGGGACCCAGTACTTC,CASSDPGGTQYF
few,TRBJ1-2,TRBV5-5,TRBD1,TGTGCCAGCAGCTCGCCGGGACAGGAGCTATACTATGGCTACACCTTC,CASSSPGQELYYGYTF
once,TRBJ2-7,TRBV6-1,TRBD1,TGTGCCAGCAGTTGGACAGGGCGAAAGTACGAGCAGTACTTC,CASSWTGRKYEQYF
few,TRBJ2-7,TRBV27,.,TGTGCCAGCAGTCCTCGGACAGTCCGCTACGAGCAGTACTTC,CASSPRTVRYEQYF
.,TRBJ1-1,TRBV4-1,.,TGCGCCAGCAGCCAGGCCTTCGGAGGGTCTGGCACTGAAGCTTTCTTT,CASSQAFGGSGTEAFF
few,TRBJ1-6,TRBV11-2,TRBD1,TGTGCCAGCAGCCACCACAGGGGGAATAGAAATTCACCCCTCCACTTT,CASSHHRGNRNSPLHF
.,TRBJ1-2,TRBV4-2,.,TGTGCCAGCAGCCAAGATTGGACAATCCCTGACTATGGCTACACCTTC,CASSQDWTIPDYGYTF
few,TRBJ2-2,TRBV11-2,.,TGTGCCAGCAGTCCCCTCGGGACCGGGGAGCTGTTTTTT,CASSPLGTGELFF
.,TRBJ1-1,TRBV27,.,TGTGCCAGCAGTCCGGGGGGGGAGGGGACTGAAGCTTTCTTT,CASSPGGEGTEAFF
.,TRBJ2-7,TRBV7-9,.,TGTGCCAGCAGCCCCCCGGGACATCCCTACGAGCAGTACTTC,CASSPPGHPYEQYF
.,TRBJ1-2,TRBV6-6,TRBD1,TGTGCCAGCATGAGGACAGGAGGAGGCCTTGGCTACACCTTC,CASMRTGGGLGYTF
few,TRBJ1-3,TRBV7-9,.,TGTGCCAGCAGCTTGGAACAACTTAGCGGCACCATATATTTT,CASSLEQLSGTIYF
once,TRBJ1-6,TRBV5-1,.,TGCGCCAGCAGCCTGTGGGAGGGTGGGGAATCACCCCTCCACTTT,CASSLWEGGESPLHF
once,TRBJ2-3,TRBV5-1,.,TGCGCCAGCAGCTTACAGGGAGTGCGGGTTACAGATACGCAGTATTTT,CASSLQGVRVTDTQYF
.,TRBJ1-5,TRBV6-5,.,TGTGCCAGCAGTTACGTACCTTCGGGACAGCCCCAGCATTTT,CASSYVPSGQPQHF
.,TRBJ1-4,TRBV4-1,TRBD1,TGCGCCAGCAGCCTGACAGGGGGCTCGGATAATGAAAAACTGTTTTTT,CASSLTGGSDNEKLFF
.,TRBJ2-1,TRBV19,.,TGTGCCAGTAGTTCGGGATTTCTTGTCGATGAGCAGTTCTTC,CASSSGFLVDEQFF
.,TRBJ2-5,TRBV6-1,.,TGTGCCAGCACACTCCCCCGGGTTCAACAAGAGACCCAGTACTTC,CASTLPRVQQETQYF
.,TRBJ1-2,TRBV7-9,.,TGTGCCAGCAGCCGAACAGGGATGGATGGCTACACCTTC,CASSRTGMDGYTF
.,TRBJ2-7,TRBV6-5,TRBD2,TGTGCCAGCAGTTACTCGCGGGGGACCTACGAGCAGTACTTC,CASSYSRGTYEQYF
once,TRBJ1-1,TRBV6-5,TRBD1,TGTGCTAGCAACACAGGGGGGAACACTGAAGCTTTCTTT,CASNTGGNTEAFF
.,TRBJ1-2,TRBV6-6,.,TGTGCCAGCAGTTACGGGAGGAGCGCTAACTATGGCTACACCTTC,CASSYGRSANYGYTF
few,TRBJ2-7,TRBV5-1,.,TGCGCCAGCAGCGGGAGGGGGATCTACGAGCAGTACTTC,CASSGRGIYEQYF
.,TRBJ2-5,TRBV25-1,.,TGTGCCAGCAGTCCGCCGTGGGGGGAGATCGGATCGGAGACCCAGTACTTC,CASSPPWGEIGSETQYF
.,TRBJ1-3,TRBV7-9,.,TGTGCCAGCAGCCCCCAGGAAGGAAACACCATATATTTT,CASSPQEGNTIYF
few,TRBJ2-1,TRBV11-3,.,TGTGCCAGCAGCTTCCGTTCAGGAGGTGAGCAGTTCTTC,CASSFRSGGEQFF
once,TRBJ1-2,TRBV13,TRBD1,TGTGCCAGCAGCCCATCCACCGGACAGGGGGTGAACTATGGCTACACCTTC,CASSPSTGQGVNYGYTF
.,TRBJ1-2,TRBV7-9,.,TGTGCCAGCAGCTCAGACAGCTATGGCTACACCTTC,CASSSDSYGYTF
few,TRBJ2-3,TRBV7-9,TRBD2,TGTGCCAGCAGCTTAGGCCTAGCGGGGTCCGATACGCAGTATTTT,CASSLGLAGSDTQYF
.,TRBJ2-1,TRBV6-4,TRBD2,TGTGCCAGCAGTCGTAGCGGGGGGGTTTACAATGAGCAGTTCTTC,CASSRSGGVYNEQFF
.,TRBJ2-1,TRBV5-4,TRBD2,TGTGCCAGCAGAGAACTAGCGGGGCGCTACAATGAGCAGTTCTTC,CASRELAGRYNEQFF
few,TRBJ1-2,TRBV5-4,.,TGTGCCAGCAGCTTCCCCCTCGGAGCTAACTATGGCTACACCTTC,CASSFPLGANYGYTF
.,TRBJ1-2,TRBV2,.,TGTGCCGGTGCAGTTGCTAACTATGGCTACACCTTC,CAGAVANYGYTF
.,TRBJ1-4,TRBV29-1,.,TGCAGCGTTGAAGAGGGAGTAGGAAAACTGTTTTTT,CSVEEGVGKLFF
.,TRBJ1-5,TRBV18,.,TGTGCCAGCTCACTACAGACAGGCGGACTGGGCAATCAGCCCCAGCATTTT,CASSLQTGGLGNQPQHF
few,TRBJ1-2,TRBV6-6,.,TGTGCCAGCAGTTTGATTAGACAGAAGGAGGGCTACACCTTC,CASSLIRQKEGYTF
.,TRBJ2-7,TRBV9,.,TGTGCCAGCAGCGTAGGGGTGGGGGCCGCCTACGAGCAGTACTTC,CASSVGVGAAYEQYF
.,TRBJ2-7,TRBV2,.,TGTGCCAGCAGTGAACAGGCCTCCTACGAGCAGTACTTC,CASSEQASYEQYF
.,TRBJ2-2,TRBV5-4,.,TGTGCCAGCAGCTTGGGAGTTACGGACACCGGGGAGCTGTTTTTT,CASSLGVTDTGELFF
.,TRBJ1-5,TRBV5-4,.,TGTGCCAGCAGCTTCGGGGCCGGAGGGGATCAGCCCCAGCATTTT,CASSFGAGGDQPQHF
.,TRBJ1-2,TRBV5-1,.,TGCGCCAGCAGCTTGGGGACTTCCAACTATGGCTACACCTTC,CASSLGTSNYGYTF
.,TRBJ2-1,TRBV30,.,TGTGCCTGGACTAGTTCAGGGCCGGAGCAGTTCTTC,CAWTSSGPEQFF
once,TRBJ2-3,TRBV5-4,TRBD1,TGTGCCAGCAGCGGGGGACAGGGGAGCACAGATACGCAGTATTTT,CASSGGQGSTDTQYF
.,TRBJ2-7,TRBV6-5,.,TGTGCCAGCCGTAGCCCAGGGATATACGAGCAGTACTTC,CASRSPGIYEQYF
.,TRBJ1-6,TRBV14,.,TGTGCCAGCAGCCAAGCTGGGACACAGTATAATTCACCCCTCCACTTT,CASSQAGTQYNSPLHF
.,TRBJ1-2,TRBV7-9,TRBD1,TGTGCCAGTCGGCGGGACAGCCAAAATGGCTACACCTTC,CASRRDSQNGYTF
few,TRBJ1-1,TRBV4-1,TRBD1,TGCGCCAGCAGCCAAGATAGAAACAGGGGGCGAAAAAACACTGAAGCTTTCTTT,CASSQDRNRGRKNTEAFF
.,TRBJ1-2,TRBV5-1,.,TGCGCCAGCAGCTTGGAAACACCGAACTATGGCTACACCTTC,CASSLETPNYGYTF
few,TRBJ2-7,TRBV20-1,.,TGCAGTGCTAGAGCAGGGTACGAGCAGTACTTC,CSARAGYEQYF
.,TRBJ2-3,TRBV29-1,TRBD2,TGCAGCGTTGATCGGACTAGCGGGTTTACGCAGTATTTT,CSVDRTSGFTQYF
.,TRBJ2-1,TRBV4-1,.,TGCGCCAGCAGCCAATTGGAGGGTACCAATGAGCAGTTCTTC,CASSQLEGTNEQFF
.,TRBJ2-1,TRBV5-1,TRBD2,TGCGCCAGCAGCTCCCAGGGACTAGCGGGGATGAACAATGAGCAGTTCTTC,CASSSQGLAGMNNEQFF